Following are 4 T cell receptor beta chains from one sample sequenced in a study of cytomegalovirus exposure and HLA in healthy donors. It was with 60 Vbeta and 13 Jbeta primers that the PCR ran. Libraries were prepared by immunoSEQ multiplex PCR; TCRdb keeps only in-frame clonotypes and omits some of them. This sample has 65,000 to 100,000 clones, with 75% found just once. The sequenced sample was PBMCs. Receptors originate from a man between 35 and 55 years old in good health and CMV-seronegative.

This chain connects TRBV7-2 to TRBJ2-5; D unresolved. There are 12 residues in the CDR3. Germline CDR1 is SGHTA and CDR2 is FQGNSA. Trimming stripped 2 bases from V and 2 bases from J, with 3 bases between. CDR3 DNA: TGTGCCAGCAGCTTACAGCAAGAGACCCAGTACTTC. Its protein product is CASSLQQETQYF.

This clone appeared once. The rearrangement uses TRBV4-1 and TRBJ2-2, with D perhaps matching TRBD1 (6 bases). Germline V gene data show CDR1 as MGHRA and CDR2 as YSYEKL. The CDR3 totals 16 residues. The germline V and J ends were trimmed by 7 bases and 4 bases, with 19 bases remaining between them. This CDR3 is CASKWQGTLGTGELFF. The CDR3 coding sequence is TGCGCCAGCAAATGGCAGGGGACCCTTGGCACCGGGGAGCTGTTTTTT.

The chain joins TRBV19 to TRBJ1-1, with a weak D call TRBD1 (5 bases). The CDR3 has 16 residues. Germline V gene lookup returns CDR1 LNHDA and CDR2 SQIVND (reference sequence). Trimming left V 7 bases short and J 1 base short, with 19 bases between. The CDR3 loop reads CASTLRGNVGNTEAFF. The CDR3 nucleotides are TGTGCCAGTACCCTTCGGGGGAACGTCGGGAACACTGAAGCTTTCTTT.

Here the CDR3 reads CASRGIKGSFSYEQYF. CDR3 DNA: TGTGCCAGCAGAGGAATTAAAGGGAGTTTCTCCTACGAGCAGTACTTC. The chain uses TRBV2 and TRBJ2-7, with D perhaps matching TRBD2 (5 bases). In germline, CDR1 is SNHLY, CDR2 FYNNEI. The CDR3 is made up of 16 amino acids. Trimming took 6 bases from V and 0 from J, leaving 18 bases between them.